This TCR beta chain was captured by sequencing in a study of blood T cell repertoires in COVID-19. Overall study context: Samples representing acute and convalescent COVID-19 were sourced from the United States, Italy and Spain. PBMCs, B-cell-depleted T cells, or T cells were the source of the cDNA or gDNA that made up the material.

The sample holds a few counts of this clone. Original data processing: Amplification from reference gene primers served as the basis for estimated nucleated cell counts. The data were produced by immunoSEQ multiplex PCR, yet TCRdb's version contains in-frame clones alone and is incomplete. V, J and clone size are those of that table, while D and trimming were read from the DNA. The sample carries approximately 75,000 clones, 70% to 90% recorded once. The CDR3 is 15 amino acids. Per the germline V gene, CDR1 is MGHRA and CDR2 is YSYEKL. The ends were cut back, 0 bases at V and 7 bases at J, with 16 bases in the middle.

This chain joins TRBV4-1 and TRBJ2-7, with D possibly matching TRBD1 (6 bases). The material sequenced was peripheral blood. This receptor was obtained from a man aged 45-60 years with acute or convalescent COVID-19. The CDR3 DNA follows: TGCGCCAGCAGCCAAGAAAGCCAGGGGCATCGTGAGCAGTACTTC. This gives the protein CASSQESQGHREQYF.